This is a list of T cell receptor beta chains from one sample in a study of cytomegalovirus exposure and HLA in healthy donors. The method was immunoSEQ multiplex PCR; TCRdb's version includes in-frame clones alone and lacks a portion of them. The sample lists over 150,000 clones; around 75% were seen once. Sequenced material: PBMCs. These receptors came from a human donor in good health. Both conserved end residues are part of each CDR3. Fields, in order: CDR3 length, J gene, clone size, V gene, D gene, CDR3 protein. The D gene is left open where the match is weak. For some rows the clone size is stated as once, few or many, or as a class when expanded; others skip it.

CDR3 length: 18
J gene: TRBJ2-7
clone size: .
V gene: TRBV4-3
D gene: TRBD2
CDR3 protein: CASSQDIIGLAASYEQYF

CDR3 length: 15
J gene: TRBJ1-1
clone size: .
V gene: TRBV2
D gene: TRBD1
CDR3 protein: CASSGETGGSTEAFF

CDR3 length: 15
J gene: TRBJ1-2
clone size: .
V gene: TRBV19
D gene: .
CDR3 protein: CASSAKEITGYGYTF

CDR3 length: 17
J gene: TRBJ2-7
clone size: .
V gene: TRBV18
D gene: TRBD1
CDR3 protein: CASSPVTIGTGGYEQYF

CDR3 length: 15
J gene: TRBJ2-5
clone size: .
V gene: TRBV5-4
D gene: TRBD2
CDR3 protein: CASSPGTSGQETQYF

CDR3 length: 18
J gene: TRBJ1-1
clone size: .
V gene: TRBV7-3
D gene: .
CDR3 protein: CASSCPGQRLAEWTEAFF

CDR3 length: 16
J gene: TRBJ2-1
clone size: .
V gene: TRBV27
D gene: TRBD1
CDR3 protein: CASSRGVGQVYNEQFF

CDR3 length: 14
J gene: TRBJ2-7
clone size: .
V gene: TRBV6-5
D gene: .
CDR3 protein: CASSYIQGFYEQYF

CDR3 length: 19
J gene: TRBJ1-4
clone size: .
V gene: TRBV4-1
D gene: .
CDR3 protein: CASSQERRAYSATNEKLFF

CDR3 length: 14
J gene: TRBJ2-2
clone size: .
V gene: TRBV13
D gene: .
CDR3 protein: CASSSLDSTGELFF

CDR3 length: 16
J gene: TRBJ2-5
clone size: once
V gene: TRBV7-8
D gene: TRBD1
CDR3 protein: CASSSKWTGERETQYF

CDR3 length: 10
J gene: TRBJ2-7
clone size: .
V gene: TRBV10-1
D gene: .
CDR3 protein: CARRGGEQYF

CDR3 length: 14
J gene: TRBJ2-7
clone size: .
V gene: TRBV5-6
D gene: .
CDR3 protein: CASRARQGGYEQYF

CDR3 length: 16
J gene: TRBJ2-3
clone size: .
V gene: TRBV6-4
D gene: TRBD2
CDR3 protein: CATGLAGGPGTDTQYF

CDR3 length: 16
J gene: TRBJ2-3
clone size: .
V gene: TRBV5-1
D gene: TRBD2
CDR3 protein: CASSIDGGAGTDTQYF

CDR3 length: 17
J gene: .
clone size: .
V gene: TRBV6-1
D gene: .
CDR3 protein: CASSEVGAGSVSYEQYF

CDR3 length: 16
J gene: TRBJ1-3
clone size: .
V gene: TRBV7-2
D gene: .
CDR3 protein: CASSLVVQVSGNTIYF

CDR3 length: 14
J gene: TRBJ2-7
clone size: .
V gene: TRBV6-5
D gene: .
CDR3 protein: CAGRETGSTYEQYF

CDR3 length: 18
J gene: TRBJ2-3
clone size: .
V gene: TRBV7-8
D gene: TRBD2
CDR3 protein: CASSLPGTSGDSTDTQYF

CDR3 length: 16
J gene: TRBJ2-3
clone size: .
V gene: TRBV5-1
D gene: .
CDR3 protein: CASSPSPDSSADTQYF